One and the same sample provided the 10 T cell receptor beta chains below, sequenced in a study of cytomegalovirus exposure and HLA in healthy donors. The PCR had 60 Vbeta and 13 Jbeta primers. Measured with immunoSEQ multiplex PCR; TCRdb has only the in-frame clones, and not every one. The sample table sets out approximately 120,000 clones. Sequenced material: PBMCs. These receptors were collected from a man in his thirties or forties in good health and CMV-seronegative.

CDR3 nucleotide sequence: TGTGCCAGCTCCGGTGACAACCAAGAGACCCAGTACTTC. Protein: CASSGDNQETQYF. The chain uses TRBV7-9 and TRBJ2-5; D remains ambiguous. V was cut by 8 bases and J by 0 bases, with 10 bases left in between. CDR1 is SEHNR and CDR2 is FQNEAQ in the germline V gene (reference sequence). The CDR3 is 13 amino acids.

The rearrangement links TRBV30 to TRBJ1-1; 7 positions match TRBD1. V trimming: 4 bases; J trimming: 11 bases; junction bases outside the gene matches: 13. Germline V lookup: CDR1 GTSNPN, CDR2 SVGIG (reference sequence). The CDR3 has 13 amino acids. The CDR3 spells CAWTEGAGVDAFF. DNA for the CDR3: TGTGCCTGGACCGAGGGGGCTGGAGTGGATGCTTTCTTT.

J is TRBJ2-3 and V is TRBV14, with 15 bases fitting TRBD2. This CDR3 region has 18 residues. Germline V gene lookup returns CDR1 SGHDN and CDR2 FVKESK. V lost 4 bases to trimming and J lost 4 bases; unmatched junction nucleotides: 9. The CDR3 DNA is TGTGCCAGCAGCCGAGGGACTAGCGGGAGGCCTTTGGCAGATACGCAGTATTTT. Amino acid sequence: CASSRGTSGRPLADTQYF.

The chain employs TRBV6-1 and TRBJ1-1; a weak D match, TRBD1 (6 bases). Germline assignment: CDR1 MNHNS and CDR2 SASEGT. This CDR3 has 14 amino acids. V lost 5 bases, J lost 1 base, and 11 bases lay in between. The chain's CDR3 is CASSRQGGNTEAFF. In nucleotides, the CDR3 is TGTGCCAGCAGTAGGCAAGGGGGGAACACTGAAGCTTTCTTT.

The CDR3 loop reads CASSLVAPGTGINSPLHF. For the CDR3, the DNA is TGTGCCAGCAGCTTAGTCGCGCCCGGGACAGGGATCAATTCACCCCTCCACTTT. V and J are TRBV7-8 and TRBJ1-6; 9 positions agree with TRBD1. J gave up 7 bases and V 1 base, and 11 bases lay outside the gene matches. Germline CDR1 and CDR2: SGHVS and FQNEAQ. CDR3 size: 18 residues.

The chain employs TRBV2 and TRBJ1-5, with TRBD1 as a possible D gene (5 bases). CDR1 is SNHLY and CDR2 is FYNNEI in the germline V gene. CDR3 size: 15 residues. V dropped 3 bases and J dropped 5 bases, with 14 bases sitting between them. The CDR3 loop reads CASSDQGQGYQPQHF. CDR3 in DNA: TGTGCCAGCAGTGATCAAGGACAAGGTTATCAGCCCCAGCATTTT.

The rearrangement joins TRBV30 to TRBJ1-4; TRBD1 agrees at 8 bases. The length of the CDR3 is 15 residues. V lost 2 bases and J lost 3; bases outside the gene matches: 5. Germline CDR1 reads GTSNPN; CDR2 reads SVGIG (reference sequence). The CDR3 DNA sequence: TGTGCCTGGAGTACACAGGGGGGGTCTAATGAAAAACTGTTTTTT. Encoded protein: CAWSTQGGSNEKLFF.

The chain joins TRBV21-1 to TRBJ2-1; the table's D call, TRBD2, has no DNA check behind it. TRBV21-1 is tagged as a pseudogene. This CDR3 region has 18 residues. CDR3 residues: CASSKGASGGRPYNEQFF. As DNA, the CDR3 is TGTGCCAGCAGCAAAGGAGCTAGCGGGGGGAGGCCCTACAATGAGCAGTTCTTC.

This chain links TRBV14 with TRBJ2-5; 7 bases align to TRBD2. The germline gives CDR1 SGHDN, CDR2 FVKESK. The V segment lost 0 bases and the J segment 2 bases; nucleotides outside the gene matches: 9. The length of the CDR3 is 17 residues. The CDR3 DNA sequence: TGTGCCAGCAGCCAAGAGCTACGCGGGAGCGAACAAGAGACCCAGTACTTC. Protein product: CASSQELRGSEQETQYF.

For the CDR3, the DNA is TGTGCCAGCAGTTACCGGAGGGGGAGGGAGGGTTATGGCTACACCTTC. Encoded protein: CASSYRRGREGYGYTF. The chain carries TRBV6-5 and TRBJ1-2, with D tentatively TRBD1 (6 bases). Germline V gene sequence: CDR1 MNHEY, CDR2 SVGAGI. The CDR3 contains 16 residues. V lost 2 bases and J 5 bases, leaving 18 bases between the germline ends.